Listed below are T cell receptor beta chains from one sample, sequenced in a study of blood T cell repertoires in COVID-19. TCRdb's table, derived via immunoSEQ multiplex PCR, lists solely in-frame clones and lacks some. The sample yields around 76,000 clones, about 80% seen once. The sequenced material came from peripheral blood. These receptors all come from a man between 25 and 39 years old with COVID-19, enrolled during active disease. CDR3s include the opening cysteine and the closing phenylalanine or tryptophan. Each record gives: CDR3 DNA, CDR3 protein, clone size, V gene, D gene, J gene. D genes are given only for firm matches. Some rows have no size entry. The others give once, few or many, or a class for an expanded clone.

CDR3nt: TGTGCCAGCAGTGAGAACCGGGGCTATAATTCACCCCTCCACTTT
CDR3aa: CASSENRGYNSPLHF
abundance: -
v_gene: TRBV6-1
d_gene: -
j_gene: TRBJ1-6

CDR3nt: TGTGCCAGCAGCTCGGGAGGGGTGAACACTGAAGCTTTCTTT
CDR3aa: CASSSGGVNTEAFF
abundance: -
v_gene: TRBV7-9
d_gene: -
j_gene: TRBJ1-1

CDR3nt: TGCGCCAGCAGCTTGAGCCCCACCGGGAACACTGAAGCTTTCTTT
CDR3aa: CASSLSPTGNTEAFF
abundance: -
v_gene: TRBV5-1
d_gene: -
j_gene: TRBJ1-1

CDR3nt: TGCGCCAGCAGCTTGGCTTGGACAGAGCTTTTGAACACTGAAGCTTTCTTT
CDR3aa: CASSLAWTELLNTEAFF
abundance: -
v_gene: TRBV5-1
d_gene: -
j_gene: TRBJ1-1

CDR3nt: TGTGCCAGCAGCTTAGTTGGGCGGGGGCGCACTGAAGCTTTCTTT
CDR3aa: CASSLVGRGRTEAFF
abundance: -
v_gene: TRBV7-8
d_gene: -
j_gene: TRBJ1-1

CDR3nt: TGCGCCAGCAGCTTGGGTGGGACTAGCGGATCCTACGAGCAGTACTTC
CDR3aa: CASSLGGTSGSYEQYF
abundance: few
v_gene: TRBV5-1
d_gene: TRBD2
j_gene: TRBJ2-7

CDR3nt: TGTGCCAGCAGCTTAGTTGGACTAAACATTCAGTACTTC
CDR3aa: CASSLVGLNIQYF
abundance: -
v_gene: TRBV7-2
d_gene: -
j_gene: TRBJ2-4

CDR3nt: TGTGCCAGCGGCAGGGGGCCGGCTAATGAAAAACTGTTTTTT
CDR3aa: CASGRGPANEKLFF
abundance: -
v_gene: TRBV6-5
d_gene: TRBD1
j_gene: TRBJ1-4

CDR3nt: TGTGCCAGCAGCTTGGGACCAGCCGGGAACACCATATATTTT
CDR3aa: CASSLGPAGNTIYF
abundance: -
v_gene: TRBV5-6
d_gene: -
j_gene: TRBJ1-3

CDR3nt: TGTGCCACCAGTGCCCCGGGACTAGCCACAGGGGGGGAGCTGTTTTTT
CDR3aa: CATSAPGLATGGELFF
abundance: -
v_gene: TRBV24-1
d_gene: TRBD2
j_gene: TRBJ2-2

CDR3nt: TGCGCCAGCAGCCAAGCCGCCGAAGGATCGGGAGAGACCCAGTACTTC
CDR3aa: CASSQAAEGSGETQYF
abundance: -
v_gene: TRBV4-3
d_gene: -
j_gene: TRBJ2-5

CDR3nt: TGTGCCACCAGTGACCCCAGGCAGGGGACGAAGGCTGAAGCTTTCTTT
CDR3aa: CATSDPRQGTKAEAFF
abundance: once
v_gene: TRBV24-1
d_gene: -
j_gene: TRBJ1-1

CDR3nt: TGTGCCAGCAGTCCCGGGACAGGGGGCGGGCAGCCCCAGCATTTT
CDR3aa: CASSPGTGGGQPQHF
abundance: -
v_gene: TRBV6-5
d_gene: TRBD1
j_gene: TRBJ1-5

CDR3nt: TGTGGTTGGCCGCCTGAAGCTTTCTTT
CDR3aa: CGWPPEAFF
abundance: -
v_gene: TRBV25-1
d_gene: -
j_gene: TRBJ1-1

CDR3nt: TGTGCCAGCAGCGTCCCGGGACAGGGGGCTCATTCACCCCTCCACTTT
CDR3aa: CASSVPGQGAHSPLHF
abundance: -
v_gene: TRBV7-2
d_gene: TRBD1
j_gene: TRBJ1-6

CDR3nt: TGTGCCAGCAAGACTAGCCCCGAGCAGTTCTTC
CDR3aa: CASKTSPEQFF
abundance: -
v_gene: TRBV2
d_gene: TRBD2
j_gene: TRBJ2-1